The clone carrying this T cell receptor beta chain was recorded many times. Its specificity is not known. The time point was: newly diagnosed GD, antithyroid drugs for less than 3 months. Isolated PBMC RNA provided the starting material for the TCR library. This record comes from a study of regulatory T cells in long-lasting Graves disease. General observations from the study: TRBV28, TRBJ1-2 and TRBJ2-5 emerged as the favored segments in persistent disease.

iRepertoire HTBI primers and Arm-PCR of CDR3 regions built TCR beta libraries. TCRdb re-called the multiplex PCR reads with MiXCR, one entry per CDR3 protein. The sample yields 350,000 to 450,000 distinct CDR3 sequences, about 12% seen once. J gave up 7 bases and V 2 bases, and 6 bases lay outside the gene matches. The CDR3 is 15 amino acids. Germline V gives CDR1 MDHEN, CDR2 SYDVKM. The same data also went into a second study, on T cells in Graves' hyperthyroidism and ophthalmopathy. That work states: Separation of ophthalmopathy from stable hyperthyroidism was achieved by a 13 V-J model.

The sequencing here drew on peripheral blood mononuclear cells (PBMCs), taken at new diagnosis, from a patient treated with antithyroid drugs. The chain links TRBV28 to TRBJ2-1; TRBD2 agrees at 9 bases. This TCR was recovered from a woman under 30 with Graves disease. CDR3 amino acids: CASSLGGGAGNEQFF. Here the CDR3 DNA reads TGTGCCAGCAGTTTAGGCGGGGGGGCTGGAAATGAGCAGTTCTTC.